Listed here are 10 T cell receptor beta chains from one sample, sequenced in a study of T-cell reconstitution after alpha-beta-depleted transplantation in children. Researchers prepared the TCRbeta library using unique molecular identifiers, the study reports. TCRdb re-called the PCR reads through MiXCR, storing one row per CDR3 protein. The data hold over 300,000 distinct CDR3 sequences, with about a tenth observed a single time. Material: PBMCs from the stem cell graft donor, obtained from the stem cell graft. The receptors stem from a human donor who donated a stem cell graft to a child with acute lymphoblastic leukemia.

The chain uses TRBV28 and TRBJ2-1; 8 positions match TRBD2. Germline CDR1 MDHEN, CDR2 SYDVKM. This CDR3 is 16 amino acids long. Losses at the gene ends were 5 bases for V and 2 bases for J; bases not matched to a gene: 8. The CDR3, as DNA: TGTGCCAGCAGTGTTTCTAGCGGGCAAACCTACAATGAGCAGTTCTTC. It codes for CASSVSSGQTYNEQFF.

This clonotype was counted between two and nine times. J is TRBJ2-7 and V is TRBV20-1; D is unresolved. CDR1 is DFQATT and CDR2 is SNEGSKA in the germline V gene (reference sequence). Trimming cost V 1 base and J 1 base, with 17 bases left between them. This CDR3 is 16 amino acids long. CDR3 in amino acids: CSARVNIGHESYEQYF. Written as DNA, the CDR3 is TGCAGTGCTAGAGTAAATATAGGGCACGAATCCTACGAGCAGTACTTC.

This clonotype was found a few times. This chain links TRBV12-3 or TRBV12-4 with TRBJ2-5, with D perhaps TRBD1 (5 bases). Between the trimmed V and J ends, which lost 7 bases and 5 bases, there was a span of 17 bases. The CDR3 consists of 14 residues. As DNA, the CDR3 is TGTGCCAGCACCCTTTCCCAGGGATGGGAGACCCAGTACTTC. Its protein product is CASTLSQGWETQYF.

This clonotype was detected a few times. The CDR3 coding sequence is TGTGCCAGCAGCCAAGTAGGACAGCTCAATCAGCCCCAGCATTTT. Its protein is CASSQVGQLNQPQHF. The J gene is TRBJ1-5, the V gene TRBV4-2; D may be TRBD1 (6 bases). The CDR3 extends over 15 amino acids. Looked up from germline, CDR1 is LGHNA and CDR2 is YNFKEQ. V lost 1 base, J lost 3 bases, and 10 bases lay in between.

This clonotype has just a few counts. This sequence joins TRBV9 and TRBJ2-2, with D possibly TRBD1 on 6 matching bases. CDR3 length equals 17 residues. The germline V gene has CDR1 SGDLS and CDR2 YYNGEE. V shed 3 bases and J shed 1 base, with 16 bases lying between them. DNA for the CDR3: TGTGCCAGCAGCGCACGTAACAGGGCCGGGAACACCGGGGAGCTGTTTTTT. Its translation: CASSARNRAGNTGELFF. The variable domain in full, completed from reference TRBV9 and TRBJ2-2, reads DSGVTQTPKHLITATGQRVTLRCSPRSGDLSVYWYQQSLDQGLQFLIQYYNGEERAKGNILERFSAQQFPDLHSELNLSSLELGDSALYFCASSARNRAGNTGELFFGEGSRLTVL.

V usage is TRBV7-9 and J usage is TRBJ2-7, with D perhaps TRBD1 or TRBD2 (7 bases each). V was pared by 3 bases and J by 5 bases, with 20 bases between. CDR1 SEHNR and CDR2 FQNEAQ come from the germline V gene (reference sequence). CDR3 length equals 16 residues. CDR3 nucleotide sequence: TGTGCCAGCAGCTTCACGGGGGGCACCAGGGGGGACGAGCAGTACTTC. As protein: CASSFTGGTRGDEQYF.

The chain employs TRBV27 and TRBJ2-7; no clear D. The germline V gene encodes CDR1 MNHEY and CDR2 SMNVEV (reference sequence). V lost 3 bases, J lost 7 bases, and 19 bases lay in between. CDR3 length: 15 residues. CDR3 loop: CASSFWSAGFQEQYF. The CDR3 DNA is TGTGCCAGCAGTTTTTGGTCGGCTGGGTTTCAAGAGCAGTACTTC.

This clonotype has more than one count but fewer than ten. This chain links TRBV19 with TRBJ2-7; 8 bases fit TRBD2. The V segment lost 4 bases and the J segment 2 bases; nucleotides outside the gene matches: 13. The CDR3 is 17 amino acids. The germline CDR1 and CDR2 sequences are LNHDA and SQIVND (reference sequence). The CDR3 coding sequence is TGTGCCAGTAGTAAGCTAGCGGGCCCGGAGATCCCCTACGAGCAGTACTTC. Its translation: CASSKLAGPEIPYEQYF.

This clonotype has more than one count but fewer than ten. This sequence joins TRBV7-9 and TRBJ1-6; 10 nucleotides line up with TRBD1. Germline CDR1 and CDR2: SEHNR and FQNEAQ (reference sequence). The CDR3 has 14 residues. V shed 5 bases, J shed 13 bases, and the junction held 8 bases outside the gene matches. The chain's CDR3 is CASSDGTGDAPLHF. The CDR3 DNA reads as TGTGCCAGCAGCGACGGGACAGGGGATGCGCCCCTCCACTTT.

The rearrangement links TRBV9 to TRBJ2-7; D may be TRBD2 (6 bases). Germline CDR1 and CDR2: SGDLS and YYNGEE. The CDR3 has 14 residues. V was pared by 5 bases and J by 4 bases, with 16 bases between. The CDR3 nucleotides are TGTGCCAGCAGTTATGGGGACTCACCGTACGAGCAGTACTTC. Residues: CASSYGDSPYEQYF. Looking up the rest from reference TRBV9 and TRBJ2-7 gives the full variable domain: DSGVTQTPKHLITATGQRVTLRCSPRSGDLSVYWYQQSLDQGLQFLIQYYNGEERAKGNILERFSAQQFPDLHSELNLSSLELGDSALYFCASSYGDSPYEQYFGPGTRLTVT.